This record concerns one T cell receptor beta chain sequence. Its specificity is not known. The data derive from a study of vaccination and CD4 T cells after COVID-19. CD4+ T cells that had been cultured provided DNA sequenced with the Oncomine TCR Beta short-read assay. TCRdb passed the PCR reads through MiXCR, listing each CDR3 protein once. The repertoire includes more than 20,000 distinct CDR3 sequences, 70% of them detected once, and approximately 8.6% sits in the top ten. V shed 2 bases and J shed 7 bases, with 12 bases lying between them. CDR1 is MNHEY, CDR2 SVGAGI, per germline. The length of the CDR3 is 15 residues. Treatment of the sample: approximately nine-day PBMC culture with coronavirus spike peptide pools or control peptides (ViraFEST assay). Roughly 2.1 million PBMCs went into each well for culture with approximately 9.8 IU/ml IL-2 and 10 ug/ml peptide pools.

The sample was CD4+ T cells from blood, cultured in vitro. The rearrangement links TRBV6-5 to TRBJ1-6; D remains ambiguous. The TCR originated in a human donor who had recovered from COVID-19. CDR3 nucleotide sequence: TGTGCCAGCAGTTACAAAGGTGATCGGAATTCACCCCTCCACTTT. Amino acids: CASSYKGDRNSPLHF.